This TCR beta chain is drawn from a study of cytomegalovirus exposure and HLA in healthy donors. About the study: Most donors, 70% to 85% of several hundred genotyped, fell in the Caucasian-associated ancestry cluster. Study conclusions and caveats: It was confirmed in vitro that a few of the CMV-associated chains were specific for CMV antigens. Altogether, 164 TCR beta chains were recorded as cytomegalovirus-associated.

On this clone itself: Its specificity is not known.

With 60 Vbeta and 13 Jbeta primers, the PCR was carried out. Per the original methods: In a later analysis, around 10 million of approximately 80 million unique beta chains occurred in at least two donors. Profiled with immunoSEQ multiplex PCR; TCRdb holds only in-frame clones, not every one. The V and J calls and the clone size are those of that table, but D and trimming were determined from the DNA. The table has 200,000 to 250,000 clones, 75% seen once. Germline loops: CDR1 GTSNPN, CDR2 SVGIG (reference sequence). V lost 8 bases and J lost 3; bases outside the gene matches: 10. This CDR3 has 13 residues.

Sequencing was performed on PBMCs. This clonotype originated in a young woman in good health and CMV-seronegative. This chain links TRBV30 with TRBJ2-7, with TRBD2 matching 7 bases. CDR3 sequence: CARSGGTDYEQYF. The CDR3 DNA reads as TGTGCCCGCTCGGGGGGAACTGACTACGAGCAGTACTTC.